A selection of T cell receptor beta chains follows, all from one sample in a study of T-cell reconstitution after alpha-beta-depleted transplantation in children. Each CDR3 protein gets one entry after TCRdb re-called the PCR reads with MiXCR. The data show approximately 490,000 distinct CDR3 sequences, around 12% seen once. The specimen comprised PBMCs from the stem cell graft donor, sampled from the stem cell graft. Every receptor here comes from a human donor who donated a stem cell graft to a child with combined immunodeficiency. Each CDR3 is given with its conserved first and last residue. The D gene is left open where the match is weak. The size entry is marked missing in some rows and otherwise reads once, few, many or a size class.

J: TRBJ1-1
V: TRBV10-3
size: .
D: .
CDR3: CAISESGGRTEAFF
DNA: TGTGCCATCAGTGAGTCGGGGGGGCGCACTGAAGCTTTCTTT

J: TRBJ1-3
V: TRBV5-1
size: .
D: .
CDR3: CASSLRSTRSGNTIYF
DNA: TGCGCCAGCAGCTTGAGGTCTACGCGCTCTGGAAACACCATATATTTT

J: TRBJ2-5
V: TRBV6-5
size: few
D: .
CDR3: CASSYSFSAAQETQYF
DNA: TGTGCCAGCAGTTACTCGTTCTCAGCAGCACAAGAGACCCAGTACTTC

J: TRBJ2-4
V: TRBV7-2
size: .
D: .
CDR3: CASSLGEGAKNIQYF
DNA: TGTGCCAGCAGCTTAGGGGAAGGAGCCAAAAACATTCAGTACTTC

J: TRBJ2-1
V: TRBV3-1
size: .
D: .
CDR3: CASSQLGYGQFF
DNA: TGTGCCAGCAGCCAATTGGGTTACGGGCAGTTCTTC

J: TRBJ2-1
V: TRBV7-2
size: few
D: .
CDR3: CASSLITDRIGYNEQFF
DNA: TGTGCCAGCAGCTTAATAACCGACAGGATCGGTTACAATGAGCAGTTCTTC

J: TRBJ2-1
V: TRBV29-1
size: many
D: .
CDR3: CSVTGSYNEQFF
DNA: TGCAGCGTTACCGGCTCCTACAATGAGCAGTTCTTC

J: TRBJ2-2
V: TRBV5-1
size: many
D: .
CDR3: CASSLALDTGELFF
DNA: TGCGCCAGCAGCTTGGCCTTGGACACCGGGGAGCTGTTTTTT

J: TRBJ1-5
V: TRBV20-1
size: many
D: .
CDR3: CSATGFSNQPQHF
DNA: TGCAGTGCTACAGGGTTTAGCAATCAGCCCCAGCATTTT

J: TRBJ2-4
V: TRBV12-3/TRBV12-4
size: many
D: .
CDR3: CASSNWDGLAKNIQYF
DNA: TGTGCCAGCAGTAATTGGGACGGTTTAGCCAAAAACATTCAGTACTTC

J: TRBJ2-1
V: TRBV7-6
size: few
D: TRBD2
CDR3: CASSSQGAGVSYNEQFF
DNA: TGTGCCAGCAGCTCCCAGGGTGCGGGGGTTTCTTACAATGAGCAGTTCTTC

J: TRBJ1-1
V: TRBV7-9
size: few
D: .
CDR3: CASSPTMNTEAFF
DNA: TGTGCCAGCAGCCCTACCATGAACACTGAAGCTTTCTTT

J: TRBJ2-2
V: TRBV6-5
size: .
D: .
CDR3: CASSYSRVGELFF
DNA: TGTGCCAGCAGTTACTCGAGGGTCGGGGAGCTGTTTTTT

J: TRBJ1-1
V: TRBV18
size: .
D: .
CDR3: CASSPTRNTEAFF
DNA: TGTGCCAGCTCACCTACAAGGAACACTGAAGCTTTCTTT

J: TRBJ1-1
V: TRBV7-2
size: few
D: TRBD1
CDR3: CASSLRTGGASWTEAFF
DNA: TGTGCCAGCAGCCTCCGGACAGGGGGCGCGTCGTGGACTGAAGCTTTCTTT

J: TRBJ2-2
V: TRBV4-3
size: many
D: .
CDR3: CASSQDWPANTGELFF
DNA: TGCGCCAGCAGCCAAGATTGGCCAGCTAACACCGGGGAGCTGTTTTTT

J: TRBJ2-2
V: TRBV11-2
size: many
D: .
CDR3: CASSLRVNTGELFF
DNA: TGTGCCAGCAGCTTACGCGTGAACACCGGGGAGCTGTTTTTT